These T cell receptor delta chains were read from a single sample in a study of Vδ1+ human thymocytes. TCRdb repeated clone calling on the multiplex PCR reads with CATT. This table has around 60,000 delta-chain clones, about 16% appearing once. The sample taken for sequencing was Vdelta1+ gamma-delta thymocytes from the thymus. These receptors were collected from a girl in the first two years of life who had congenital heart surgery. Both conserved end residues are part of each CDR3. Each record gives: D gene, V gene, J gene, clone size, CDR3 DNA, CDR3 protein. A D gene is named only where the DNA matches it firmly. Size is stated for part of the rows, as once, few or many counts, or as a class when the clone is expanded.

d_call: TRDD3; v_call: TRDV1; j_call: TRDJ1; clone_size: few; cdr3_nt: TGTGCTCTTGGGGAACCTAACTCGACCATTCCTCACGAACTGGGGGGACCTAAACTCATCTTT; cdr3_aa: CALGEPNSTIPHELGGPKLIF
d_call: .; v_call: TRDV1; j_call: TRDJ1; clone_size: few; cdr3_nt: TGTGCTCTTGGGGAATATTTCCCCCATCGGTACTGGCCATACACCGATAAACTCATCTTT; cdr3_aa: CALGEYFPHRYWPYTDKLIF
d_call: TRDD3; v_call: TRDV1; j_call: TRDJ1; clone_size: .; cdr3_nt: TGTGCTCTTGGGGAACTAGACAGCTGGGGGATGCCTACCGATAAACTCATCTTT; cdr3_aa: CALGELDSWGMPTDKLIF
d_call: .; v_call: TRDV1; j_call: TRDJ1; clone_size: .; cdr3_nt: TGTGCTCTTGGGGACCCCTCCTTCCTACGTGGCTGGGGGACGCAGTACACCGATAAACTCATCTTT; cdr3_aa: CALGDPSFLRGWGTQYTDKLIF
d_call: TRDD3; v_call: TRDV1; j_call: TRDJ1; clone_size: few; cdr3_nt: TGTGCTCTTGGGGAACCCTGCGTAGGGTACTGGGGGATACGCGAACTCATCTTT; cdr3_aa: CALGEPCVGYWGIRELIF
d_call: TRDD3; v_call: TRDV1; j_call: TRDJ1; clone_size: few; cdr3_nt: TGTGCTCTTGAGACTCCACCTTTCGGCGTACTGGGGGATACGGTTCAGTACACCGATAAACTCATCTTT; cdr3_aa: CALETPPFGVLGDTVQYTDKLIF
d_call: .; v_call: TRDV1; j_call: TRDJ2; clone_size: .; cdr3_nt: TGTGCTCTTGGGGAATCTCCCTTCCTACGGGACCTTACTGGGGGACCCAACCTTGAGACAGCACAACTCTTCTTT; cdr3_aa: CALGESPFLRDLTGGPNLETAQLFF
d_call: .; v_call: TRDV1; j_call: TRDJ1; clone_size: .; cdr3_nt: TGTGCTCTTGGGGAAGCCCCACCGGGGCGTCCCTTGGGACTCATCTTT; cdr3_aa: CALGEAPPGRPLGLIF
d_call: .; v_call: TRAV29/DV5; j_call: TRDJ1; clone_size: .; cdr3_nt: .; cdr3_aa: CSVLLCSKRAFSYCPGGYTDKLIF
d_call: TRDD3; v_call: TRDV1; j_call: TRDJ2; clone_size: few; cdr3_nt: TGTGCTCTTGGGGGAGAAGTTTCCGTCGGGGATACTATCGTCACAGCACAACTCTTCTTT; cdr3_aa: CALGGEVSVGDTIVTAQLFF
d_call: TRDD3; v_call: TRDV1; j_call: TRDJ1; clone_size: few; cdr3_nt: TGTGCTCTTGGGGAACTTTGGCCTAGGGGGATACGCGGTAAATTCATCTTT; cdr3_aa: CALGELWPRGIRGKFIF
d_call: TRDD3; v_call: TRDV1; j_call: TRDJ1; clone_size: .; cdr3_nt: TGTGCTCTTGGGGAACTAGGGGTCGACTACCTTGGGGGATCGTACACCGATAAACTCATCTTT; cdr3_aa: CALGELGVDYLGGSYTDKLIF
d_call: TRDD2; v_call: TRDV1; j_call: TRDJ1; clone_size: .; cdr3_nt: TGTGCTCTTGGGGCCCCTTCCTACGGCCCATATTCGGGGGATCCGGGGACCGATAAACTCATCTTT; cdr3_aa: CALGAPSYGPYSGDPGTDKLIF
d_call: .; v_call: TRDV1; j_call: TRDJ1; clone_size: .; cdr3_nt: TGTGCTCTTGGGACCATACCAGCCCTCGTCGGCACCGATAAACTCATCTTT; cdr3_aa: CALGTIPALVGTDKLIF
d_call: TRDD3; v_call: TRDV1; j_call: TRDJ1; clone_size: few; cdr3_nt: TGTGCTCTTGGGGACACAAGATTCCTTCACTGGGGGGATTACACCGATAAACTCATCTTT; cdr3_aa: CALGDTRFLHWGDYTDKLIF
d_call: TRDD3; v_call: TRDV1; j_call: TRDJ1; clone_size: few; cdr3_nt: TGTGCTCTTGGGGAACTGGGGGATACGGGCGATAAACTCATCTTT; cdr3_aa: CALGELGDTGDKLIF
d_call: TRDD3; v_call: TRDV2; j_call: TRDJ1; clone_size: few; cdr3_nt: TGTGCCTGTGGTTTATGGTTGGTGGGGGATTTCTATACCGATAAACTCATCTTT; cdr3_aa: CACGLWLVGDFYTDKLIF
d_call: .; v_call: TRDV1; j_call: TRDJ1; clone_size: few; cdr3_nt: TGTGCTCTTGGGGAAAAAGTTATTCCGAGGAAAAACACCGATAAACTCATCTTT; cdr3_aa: CALGEKVIPRKNTDKLIF
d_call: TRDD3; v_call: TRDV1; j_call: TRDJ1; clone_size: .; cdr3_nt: TGTGCTCTTGGGTTTTTTACTGGGGGTTTTTTAGGGGTCGATAAACTCATCTTT; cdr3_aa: CALGFFTGGFLGVDKLIF
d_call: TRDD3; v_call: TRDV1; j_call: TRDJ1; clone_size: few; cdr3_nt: TGTGCTCTTGGGGGTATCCTTTCTACCGTTCATATGGGGGAACAACGACCGAACACCGATAAACTCATCTTT; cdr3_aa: CALGGILSTVHMGEQRPNTDKLIF
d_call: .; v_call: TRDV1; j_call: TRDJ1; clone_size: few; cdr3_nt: TGTGCTCTTGGGGAACTTGACACCGCCAAGGGGACCGATAAACTCATCTTT; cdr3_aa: CALGELDTAKGTDKLIF
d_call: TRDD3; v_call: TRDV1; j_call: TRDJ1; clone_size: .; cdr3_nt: TGTGCTCTTGAACGGACTACTGGGGGGATGTACACCGATAAACTCATCTTT; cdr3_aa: CALERTTGGMYTDKLIF
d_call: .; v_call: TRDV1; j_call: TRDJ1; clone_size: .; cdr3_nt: TGTGCTCTTGGGGAACTCGGTCCCCCACAATACACCGATAAACTCATCTTT; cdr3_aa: CALGELGPPQYTDKLIF